This T cell receptor (beta chain) was captured by sequencing in a study of blood T cell repertoires in COVID-19. Study overall: Researchers got acute and convalescent COVID-19 samples from the United States, Italy and Spain.

V shed 5 bases, J shed 1 base, and the junction held 7 bases outside the gene matches. Per germline, CDR1 MNHEY and CDR2 SVGEGT. This CDR3 spans 16 amino acids. The protocol was immunoSEQ multiplex PCR, while the TCRdb copy is restricted to in-frame clones and leaves out a portion. The table records around 110,000 clones, almost 85% of them present only once. Sequencing input: peripheral blood. This chain links TRBV6-2 or TRBV6-3 with TRBJ1-5; 8 bases agree with TRBD1. The TCR was taken from a man aged 65-85 years with active or convalescent COVID-19. The CDR3 region has the DNA TGTGCCAGCAGTCTGTTGACAGGGGTGAGCAATCAGCCCCAGCATTTT. Its translation: CASSLLTGVSNQPQHF.